A single sample gave rise to the 19 T cell receptor beta chains below, sequenced in a study of beta chain features in type 1 diabetes. What was sequenced were expressed TCRB transcripts, since all of the isolated RNA had been reverse transcribed. Measured with immunoSEQ multiplex PCR; TCRdb has only the in-frame clones, and not every one. The table includes 200,000 to 250,000 clones, 9.6% detected once. Sample: naive CD4+ T cells from blood. The receptors originated from a woman aged 18-35 years in good health.

This clone was detected a few times. The gene calls are TRBV5-1 and TRBJ2-1, with 16 bases aligning to TRBD2. CDR1 SGHRS and CDR2 YFSETQ come from the germline V gene. CDR3 length: 16 residues. Losses at the gene ends were 4 bases for V and 5 bases for J; bases not matched to a gene: 3. The CDR3 nucleotides are TGCGCCAGCAGCCTGGGACTAGCGGGAGGGAACAATGAGCAGTTCTTC. This encodes CASSLGLAGGNNEQFF.

The J gene is TRBJ2-7, the V gene TRBV15, with 7 bases identical to TRBD1. Losses at the gene ends were 1 base for V and 1 base for J; bases not matched to a gene: 7. The CDR3 is 16 residues long. In germline, CDR1 is LNHNV, CDR2 YYDKDF (reference sequence). CDR3 sequence: CATSRGYRDSSYEQYF. The CDR3 nucleotides read TGTGCCACCAGCAGAGGATATAGGGACAGTTCCTACGAGCAGTACTTC.

The chain is built from TRBV28 and TRBJ2-5; no clear D. In germline, CDR1 is MDHEN, CDR2 SYDVKM. This CDR3 has 12 residues. Trimming removed 2 bases at V and 4 bases at J, with 5 bases between. CDR3 bases: TGTGCCAGCAGTTTACCTCCAGAGACCCAGTACTTC. Amino acids: CASSLPPETQYF.

This clone has only a few counts. The rearrangement joins TRBV2 to TRBJ1-1, with D maybe TRBD1 (6 bases). This CDR3 has 14 amino acids. Trimming took 2 bases from V and 10 from J, leaving 17 bases between them. Germline lookup yields CDR1 SNHLY and CDR2 FYNNEI. The CDR3 loop reads CASSERDISGRAFF. The CDR3 coding sequence is TGTGCCAGCAGTGAACGGGACATCAGTGGTAGAGCTTTCTTT.

This clone was counted at least ten times. The genes are TRBV9 and TRBJ2-6; no clear D gene. CDR3 length equals 15 residues. Germline V lookup: CDR1 SGDLS, CDR2 YYNGEE. Between the trimmed V and J ends, which lost 0 bases and 3 bases, there was a span of 7 bases. The CDR3 spells CASSVDPVGANVLTF. The CDR3 DNA reads as TGTGCCAGCAGCGTAGACCCGGTTGGGGCCAACGTCCTGACTTTC. Full variable domain (outside the CDR3, taken from reference TRBV9 and TRBJ2-6): DSGVTQTPKHLITATGQRVTLRCSPRSGDLSVYWYQQSLDQGLQFLIQYYNGEERAKGNILERFSAQQFPDLHSELNLSSLELGDSALYFCASSVDPVGANVLTFGAGSRLTVL.

This clone was counted a few times. J is TRBJ1-5 and V is TRBV5-1; D not certain. Trimming took 4 bases from V and 4 from J, leaving 12 bases between them. The CDR3 is 14 amino acids. CDR1 is SGHRS and CDR2 is YFSETQ in the germline V gene. In DNA form, the CDR3 reads TGCGCCAGCAGCACGGGTCAGAGGAATCAGCCCCAGCATTTT. Encoded protein: CASSTGQRNQPQHF.

There are a few counts of this clone. The chain uses TRBV6-6 and TRBJ2-7; perhaps TRBD2 as D (6 bases). CDR1 and CDR2 from the germline V gene are MNHNY and SVGAGI (reference sequence). V lost 0 bases and J 6 bases, leaving 12 bases between the germline ends. This CDR3 is 14 amino acids long. This chain's CDR3 is CASSYSPGAGEQYF. The CDR3 DNA sequence: TGTGCCAGCAGTTACTCGCCTGGAGCGGGCGAGCAGTACTTC.

Only a few counts were recorded for this clone. CDR3 nucleotides: TGCAGCGCCGCGGTAGGGGAGAACACTGAAGCTTTCTTT. Protein product: CSAAVGENTEAFF. The rearrangement uses TRBV29-1 and TRBJ1-1; D is perhaps TRBD1 (5 bases). CDR3 size: 13 residues. Trimming cost V 7 bases and J 1 base, with 13 bases left between them. CDR1 SQVTM and CDR2 ANQGSEA come from the germline V gene.

This clone occurred a few times. The chain couples TRBV6-5 to TRBJ1-2, with no clear D. Germline V lookup: CDR1 MNHEY, CDR2 SVGAGI. V lost 10 bases and J 8 bases, leaving 17 bases between the germline ends. CDR3 size: 12 residues. In DNA, the CDR3 is TGTGCCACCAATTTTAAGGGAGGAGGCTACACCTTC. Encoded protein: CATNFKGGGYTF.

In this sample, this clone turned up a few times. This chain joins TRBV18 and TRBJ1-1; D is perhaps TRBD1 (6 bases). CDR1 and CDR2 (germline): KGHSH, LQKENI. The V and J ends lost 5 bases and 1 base respectively, with 11 bases between them. There are 14 residues in the CDR3. In nucleotides, the CDR3 is TGTGCCAGCTCAGGACAGCCACCGAACACTGAAGCTTTCTTT. Translated: CASSGQPPNTEAFF.

V and J are TRBV15 and TRBJ2-5; TRBD1 aligns across 8 bases. There are 14 residues in the CDR3. After removal of 5 bases from V and 3 bases from J, the junction contained 5 bases not matched to a gene. CDR1 and CDR2 from the germline V gene are LNHNV and YYDKDF (reference sequence). CDR3 sequence reads: CATSGRGPKETQYF. The DNA of the CDR3 is TGTGCCACCAGCGGCAGGGGGCCGAAAGAGACCCAGTACTTC. Combining the CDR3 with reference TRBV15 and TRBJ2-5 gives the whole variable domain DAMVIQNPRYQVTQFGKPVTLSCSQTLNHNVMYWYQQKSSQAPKLLFHYYDKDFNNEADTPDNFQSRRPNTSFCFLDIRSPGLGDTAMYLCATSGRGPKETQYFGPGTRLLVL.

This chain links TRBV7-9 with TRBJ2-3, with D uncertain. This CDR3 spans 14 amino acids. The V gene's germline CDR1 is SEHNR and CDR2 FQNEAQ (reference sequence). Trimming removed 2 bases from V and 1 base from J, with 7 bases in between. Here the CDR3 reads CASSLFRRTDTQYF. CDR3 nucleotide sequence: TGTGCCAGCAGCTTATTCAGGCGCACAGATACGCAGTATTTT.

The V call is TRBV9, the J call TRBJ2-1; 10 nucleotides line up with TRBD2. V lost 2 bases and J lost 4; bases outside the gene matches: 0. The length of the CDR3 is 14 residues. Germline CDR1 is SGDLS and CDR2 is YYNGEE. CDR3 protein: CASSVSGGYNEQFF. The CDR3 DNA follows: TGTGCCAGCAGCGTTAGCGGGGGGTACAATGAGCAGTTCTTC.

This clone turned up a few times. The chain is built from TRBV21-1 and TRBJ1-1; TRBD1, as called in the table, went unchecked against the DNA. TRBV21-1 is a pseudogene segment. The CDR3 has 16 amino acids. The CDR3 protein is CASTPKDREVDTEAFF. The DNA for the CDR3 is TGTGCCAGCACCCCAAAAGACAGGGAGGTCGACACTGAAGCTTTCTTT.

The chain carries TRBV7-2 and TRBJ1-1; D perhaps matches TRBD1 (6 bases). Germline CDR1 reads SGHTA; CDR2 reads FQGNSA. V dropped 1 base and J dropped 1 base, with 10 bases sitting between them. The CDR3 extends over 15 amino acids. DNA for the CDR3: TGTGCCAGCAGCTTAGGCTTACAGGGGAACACTGAAGCTTTCTTT. Protein product: CASSLGLQGNTEAFF.

Many counts were recorded for this clone. The chain has TRBV7-9 and TRBJ2-1; a possible D gene is TRBD2 (6 bases). Trimming left V 5 bases short and J 6 bases short, with 17 bases between. This CDR3 comprises 15 residues. Germline loops: CDR1 SEHNR, CDR2 FQNEAQ (reference sequence). The CDR3, as DNA: TGTGCCAGCAGCCCTAAGGGTACGGGAGTCAATGAGCAGTTCTTC. Amino acids: CASSPKGTGVNEQFF.

This clone was observed a few times. V gene TRBV28 combines with J gene TRBJ2-7; no clear D gene. There are 14 residues in the CDR3. Germline V lookup: CDR1 MDHEN, CDR2 SYDVKM. V was shortened by 8 bases and J by 0 bases, with 14 bases between the two germline ends. CDR3 protein: CASRTISSSYEQYF. CDR3 nucleotides: TGTGCCAGCCGTACCATTTCGAGCTCCTACGAGCAGTACTTC.

This rearrangement joins TRBV19 to TRBJ2-5; 11 nucleotides line up with TRBD2. V dropped 4 bases and J dropped 1; count of bases not matched to a gene: 5. CDR1 is LNHDA and CDR2 is SQIVND in the germline V gene (reference sequence). This CDR3 region has 16 residues. CDR3 DNA: TGTGCCAGTAGTAGATCTAGCGGGAGGTTCCAAGAGACCCAGTACTTC. Encoded protein: CASSRSSGRFQETQYF.

This clone was counted a few times. The DNA for the CDR3 is TGTGCCACAGGGGGCGACTACAATGAGCAGTTCTTC. It translates to CATGGDYNEQFF. The chain has TRBV25-1 and TRBJ2-1; 8 bases line up with TRBD1. Losses at the gene ends were 10 bases for V and 3 bases for J; bases not matched to a gene: 2. CDR1 and CDR2 (germline): MGHDK, SYGVNS. The CDR3 sequence is 12 residues long.